Below are 21 T cell receptor beta chains sequenced from a single sample in a study of T-cell memory formation after mild COVID-19. TCRdb itself ran the 5' RACE reads through MiXCR, one entry per CDR3 protein. The sample contains about 210,000 distinct CDR3 sequences, 27% of which appear only once. The sequencing sample was made of PBMCs or a T cell subset sorted from them (not recorded which). Receptors originate from an adult woman who had mild COVID-19 (a few samples of this study predate the infection). Cell type and time point are not known.

The chain employs TRBV28 and TRBJ2-3; TRBD2 aligns across 8 bases. Germline CDR1 reads MDHEN; CDR2 reads SYDVKM. The CDR3 covers 14 residues. The ends lost 6 bases at V and 5 bases at J; junction bases unmatched: 7. CDR3 loop: CASSFVAGLDTQYF. The CDR3 DNA reads as TGTGCCAGCAGCTTCGTAGCGGGATTAGATACGCAGTATTTT.

This clonotype was counted between two and nine times. This rearrangement joins TRBV15 to TRBJ1-1; 8 nucleotides agree with TRBD1. Germline-derived CDR1 and CDR2 are LNHNV and YYDKDF (reference sequence). This CDR3 is built from 15 residues. V was pared by 1 base and J by 5 bases, with 6 bases of the junction left unmatched. This CDR3 reads CATSRATGVVTEAFF. The CDR3 DNA sequence: TGTGCCACCAGCAGAGCGACAGGGGTGGTGACTGAAGCTTTCTTT.

This sequence joins TRBV6-2 or TRBV6-3 and TRBJ2-1; D remains unclear. V was trimmed by 7 bases and J by 6 bases, leaving 13 bases between them. CDR1 and CDR2 from the germline V gene are MNHEY and SVGEGT. The CDR3 extends over 13 amino acids. In nucleotides, the CDR3 is TGTGCCAGCAAACTCCTTTTGACCAATGAGCAGTTCTTC. It yields the protein CASKLLLTNEQFF.

This clonotype came up a few times. The V gene is TRBV12-3 or TRBV12-4, the J gene TRBJ2-5, with D tentatively TRBD1 or TRBD2 (5 bases each). Trimming removed 5 bases from V and 1 base from J, with 11 bases in between. The CDR3 contains 14 residues. Here the CDR3 reads CASSGTGIQETQYF. The DNA for the CDR3 is TGTGCCAGCAGTGGGACCGGGATCCAAGAGACCCAGTACTTC.

The rearrangement uses TRBV2 and TRBJ2-7; D possibly uses TRBD1 or TRBD2 (5 bases each). From germline, CDR1 is SNHLY and CDR2 FYNNEI. V was pared by 6 bases and J by 3 bases, with 15 bases between. This CDR3 comprises 14 residues. The CDR3 DNA sequence: TGTGCCAGCAGCCTAAATGGGGGTCTCTACGAGCAGTACTTC. The encoded protein is CASSLNGGLYEQYF.

The rearrangement joins TRBV6-6 to TRBJ2-7; possibly TRBD1 for D (6 bases). Germline CDR1 MNHNY, CDR2 SVGAGI (reference sequence). V was clipped by 2 bases and J by 1 base, with 15 bases between them. The CDR3 is 16 residues long. The CDR3 here is CASSYRPRGASYEQYF. The CDR3 DNA sequence: TGTGCCAGCAGTTACCGACCCAGGGGTGCGTCCTACGAGCAGTACTTC.

The chain links TRBV12-3 or TRBV12-4 to TRBJ2-3; possibly TRBD2 for D (5 bases). V gave up 7 bases and J gave up 2 bases, with 13 bases separating them. This CDR3 has 14 residues. The DNA of the CDR3 is TGTGCCAGCACCCCCCAGCGGCCCACAGATACGCAGTATTTT. Translated, it gives CASTPQRPTDTQYF.

The V call is TRBV2, the J call TRBJ2-1; 12 nucleotides match TRBD2. Germline V CDR1 and CDR2: SNHLY, FYNNEI. With 6 bases clipped from V and 6 bases from J, the junction kept 6 bases outside the gene matches. The CDR3 is 15 residues long. The CDR3 DNA sequence: TGTGCCAGCAGACGACTAGCGGGAGATCTCAATGAGCAGTTCTTC. Translation gives CASRRLAGDLNEQFF.

This chain links TRBV6-5 with TRBJ2-3, with 8 bases matching TRBD1. Trimming cost V 5 bases and J 0 bases; bases outside gene matches: 4. The CDR3 spans 15 residues. The germline CDR1 and CDR2 sequences are MNHEY and SVGAGI. The CDR3 bases are TGTGCCAGCAGTGGAGGACAGGGAAGCACAGATACGCAGTATTTT. This encodes CASSGGQGSTDTQYF.

This clonotype was observed a few times. V and J are TRBV29-1 and TRBJ1-4; 7 nucleotides align to TRBD1. Germline CDR1 SQVTM, CDR2 ANQGSEA. V gave up 7 bases and J gave up 3 bases; unmatched junction bases: 5. The CDR3 contains 13 residues. The CDR3 protein is CSARGSANEKLFF. The CDR3 DNA sequence: TGCAGCGCCAGGGGGTCGGCTAATGAAAAACTGTTTTTT.

This chain connects TRBV3-1 to TRBJ2-7; the D is unclear. The CDR3 totals 12 residues. V was pared by 4 bases and J by 3 bases, with 7 bases between. Germline loops: CDR1 LGHDT, CDR2 YNNKEL (reference sequence). The CDR3 DNA is TGTGCCAGCAGCCGGAGCCACTACGAGCAGTACTTC. Encoded protein: CASSRSHYEQYF.

The chain combines TRBV25-1 with TRBJ2-1; 10 positions agree with TRBD1. V dropped 4 bases and J dropped 9; count of bases not matched to a gene: 6. Germline V CDR1 and CDR2: MGHDK, SYGVNS. This CDR3 comprises 14 residues. DNA for the CDR3: TGTGCCAGCAGTGGCCGGGACAGGGGTAGTGAGCAGTTCTTC. Translated: CASSGRDRGSEQFF.

This chain uses TRBV7-9 with TRBJ2-4; tentatively, D is TRBD2 (6 bases). CDR1 is SEHNR and CDR2 is FQNEAQ in the germline V gene (reference sequence). This CDR3 comprises 13 residues. V was cut by 3 bases and J by 8 bases, with 11 bases left in between. As DNA, the CDR3 is TGTGCCAGCAGCTTTGCCTGGGGGGACATTCAGTACTTC. It specifies CASSFAWGDIQYF. Together with reference TRBV7-9 and TRBJ2-4, the CDR3 gives the full variable domain: DTGVSQNPRHKITKRGQNVTFRCDPISEHNRLYWYRQTLGQGPEFLTYFQNEAQLEKSRLLSDRFSAERPKGSFSTLEIQRTEQGDSAMYLCASSFAWGDIQYFGAGTRLSVL.

This clonotype turned up a few times. V and J are TRBV7-9 and TRBJ2-7; possibly TRBD2 for D (6 bases). V lost 5 bases to trimming and J lost 4 bases, with 12 bases between them. This CDR3 is built from 13 residues. Germline-derived CDR1 and CDR2 are SEHNR and FQNEAQ (reference sequence). CDR3 sequence (DNA): TGTGCCAGCAGCGATACGGGACTTTACGAGCAGTACTTC. It yields the protein CASSDTGLYEQYF.

This clonotype was recorded a few times. The rearrangement joins TRBV12-3 or TRBV12-4 to TRBJ2-7, with 8 bases fitting TRBD2. The CDR3 sequence is 13 residues long. V shed 6 bases, J shed 2 bases, and the junction held 3 bases outside the gene matches. DNA of the CDR3: TGTGCCAGCAGCACGACTAGCGCCTACGAGCAGTACTTC. Its translation: CASSTTSAYEQYF.

V and J are TRBV7-2 and TRBJ2-6; the match to TRBD2 covers 8 bases. This CDR3 is built from 19 residues. Per germline, CDR1 SGHTA and CDR2 FQGNSA. V gave up 5 bases and J gave up 0 bases; unmatched junction bases: 12. CDR3 residues: CASSPRGRPLFSGANVLTF. CDR3 in DNA: TGTGCCAGCAGCCCTCGCGGGAGGCCCCTCTTCTCTGGGGCCAACGTCCTGACTTTC.

This clonotype turned up a few times. This chain's CDR3 is CASSLISTEAFF. In nucleotides, the CDR3 is TGTGCCAGCAGCCTGATCTCCACTGAAGCTTTCTTT. This chain uses TRBV3-1 with TRBJ1-1; D unresolved. Germline assignment: CDR1 LGHDT and CDR2 YNNKEL (reference sequence). The CDR3 consists of 12 residues. V lost 4 bases and J lost 4, with 7 bases in between.

The V call is TRBV9, the J call TRBJ2-7; 7 bases fit TRBD2. Germline V gene data show CDR1 as SGDLS and CDR2 as YYNGEE. CDR3 length equals 15 residues. The junction had 11 bases not matched to a gene; V was cut back by 4 bases and J by 4 bases. The CDR3, as DNA: TGTGCCAGCAGCCCCTCCGGGACTAAGAGGTACGAGCAGTACTTC. It is translated as CASSPSGTKRYEQYF.

The genes are TRBV6-6 and TRBJ1-1; D might be TRBD1 (5 bases). This CDR3 comprises 15 residues. From germline, CDR1 is MNHNY and CDR2 SVGAGI (reference sequence). With 8 bases removed from V and 3 bases from J, the gap between germline ends came to 19 bases. The CDR3 DNA is TGTGCCAGCCGTAGAAACAGGTTAGAAGACACTGAAGCTTTCTTT. This codes for CASRRNRLEDTEAFF.

Only a few counts were recorded for this clonotype. This chain joins TRBV7-9 and TRBJ2-2, with 9 bases that match TRBD1. The V gene's germline CDR1 is SEHNR and CDR2 FQNEAQ (reference sequence). The CDR3 runs to 16 residues. Trimming cost V 5 bases and J 2 bases; bases outside gene matches: 6. The CDR3 DNA sequence: TGTGCCAGCAGCCACAACAGGGGGCGTAACACCGGGGAGCTGTTTTTT. Translating gives CASSHNRGRNTGELFF.

In this sample, this clonotype turned up once. J is TRBJ2-1 and V is TRBV7-3, with 8 bases identical to TRBD2. The J segment lost 0 bases and the V segment lost 5 bases, leaving 15 bases of the junction unmatched. The CDR3 spans 19 residues. Per the germline V gene, CDR1 is SGHTA and CDR2 is FQGTGA. DNA for the CDR3: TGTGCCAGCAGCGCCACCGGGACTAGTTTCTTTAGCTCCTACAATGAGCAGTTCTTC. It yields the protein CASSATGTSFFSSYNEQFF.